These 7 T cell receptor beta chains were all obtained from the same sample, sequenced in a study of blood T cell repertoires in COVID-19. Assay: immunoSEQ multiplex PCR; the TCRdb copy retains only in-frame clones and omits some. There are more than 95,000 clones in the sample; approximately 90% occur only once, and 7.7% lies in the top ten. Sample: peripheral blood. These receptors came from a human donor in a cohort sampled during active COVID-19.

The chain uses TRBV6-5 and TRBJ1-4, with D tentatively TRBD1 (5 bases). This CDR3 spans 12 amino acids. V was cut by 6 bases and J by 4 bases, with 6 bases left in between. Germline lookup yields CDR1 MNHEY and CDR2 SVGAGI. CDR3 sequence (DNA): TGTGCCAGCAGAGGGGATAATGAAAAACTGTTTTTT. As protein: CASRGDNEKLFF.

The chain couples TRBV19 to TRBJ2-1; TRBD2 matches 14 bases. Germline V gives CDR1 LNHDA, CDR2 SQIVND (reference sequence). The V segment lost 5 bases and the J segment 4 bases; nucleotides outside the gene matches: 7. This CDR3 contains 17 residues. Here the CDR3 DNA reads TGTGCCAGTAGTCCAGGGACTAGCGGGAGAGGATACAATGAGCAGTTCTTC. Amino acid sequence: CASSPGTSGRGYNEQFF.

V gene TRBV29-1 combines with J gene TRBJ2-5, with 9 bases aligning to TRBD1. The CDR3 sequence is 13 residues long. After removal of 4 bases from V and 5 bases from J, the junction contained 5 bases not matched to a gene. Germline CDR1 and CDR2: SQVTM and ANQGSEA. In DNA form, the CDR3 reads TGCAGCGTTGTTAGGACAGGGGAGGAGACCCAGTACTTC. Encoded protein: CSVVRTGEETQYF.

V usage is TRBV18 and J usage is TRBJ2-2; a weak D match, TRBD1 (5 bases). CDR1 is KGHSH and CDR2 is LQKENI in the germline V gene. Trimming took 6 bases from V and 6 from J, leaving 14 bases between them. This CDR3 region has 14 residues. The CDR3 DNA sequence: TGTGCCAGCTCGCTCGATACAGGTGCCGGGGAGCTGTTTTTT. Protein: CASSLDTGAGELFF.

The rearrangement links TRBV18 to TRBJ1-5, with 12 bases that match TRBD1. Germline CDR1 reads KGHSH; CDR2 reads LQKENI. With V trimmed by 3 bases and J by 0 bases, 3 bases remained unmatched. This CDR3 comprises 17 residues. DNA for the CDR3: TGTGCCAGCTCACCGGGACAGGGGGCGCGTAGCAATCAGCCCCAGCATTTT. It yields the protein CASSPGQGARSNQPQHF.

The rearrangement joins TRBV7-8 to TRBJ2-5; 11 nucleotides line up with TRBD1. CDR1 is SGHVS, CDR2 FQNEAQ, per germline. CDR3 length equals 14 residues. V was pared by 4 bases and J by 4 bases, with 2 bases of the junction left unmatched. CDR3 sequence: CASSSDRGRETQYF. Written as DNA, the CDR3 is TGTGCCAGCAGCTCGGACAGGGGGCGAGAGACCCAGTACTTC.

This sequence joins TRBV6-5 and TRBJ2-7, with TRBD2 matching 7 bases. Trimming cost V 6 bases and J 7 bases; bases outside gene matches: 6. Germline-derived CDR1 and CDR2 are MNHEY and SVGAGI. This CDR3 contains 12 residues. The CDR3 nucleotides read TGTGCCAGCAGACACAGGCGGGAGGAGCAGTACTTC. Its translation: CASRHRREEQYF.